This TCR beta chain was identified during a study of early T cells in non-severe SARS-CoV-2 infection. CDR1 and CDR2 (germline): SQVTM, ANQGSEA. This CDR3 region has 14 residues. The V gene end was trimmed by 4 bases and the J gene end by 4 bases; junction bases not matched to a gene: 5. TCRdb used MiXCR to reprocess the 5' RACE reads, holding one entry per CDR3 protein. This table holds some 22,000 distinct CDR3 sequences, under 4.5% found once. The sample holds many counts of this clonotype. The source is an adult who was a healthcare worker with PCR-confirmed SARS-CoV-2 infection or an uninfected control (not recorded which). This rearrangement joins TRBV29-1 to TRBJ2-1, with 9 bases fitting TRBD2. Sequenced input: whole blood. CDR3 region: CSVAGTSRYNEQFF. CDR3 coding DNA: TGCAGCGTTGCCGGGACTAGCAGGTACAATGAGCAGTTCTTC.